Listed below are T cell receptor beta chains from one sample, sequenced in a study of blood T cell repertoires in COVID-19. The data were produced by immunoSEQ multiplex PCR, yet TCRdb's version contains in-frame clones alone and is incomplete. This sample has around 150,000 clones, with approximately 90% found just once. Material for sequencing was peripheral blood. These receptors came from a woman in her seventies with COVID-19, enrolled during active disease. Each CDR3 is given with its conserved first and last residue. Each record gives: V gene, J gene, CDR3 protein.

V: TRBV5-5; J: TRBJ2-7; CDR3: CASSLTGTGDIYEQYF
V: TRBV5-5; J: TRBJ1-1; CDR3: CASSLTGRRGNTEAFF
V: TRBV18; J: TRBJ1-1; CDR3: CASSSQGLNTEAFF
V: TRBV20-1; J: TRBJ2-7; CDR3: CSARDLDEQYF
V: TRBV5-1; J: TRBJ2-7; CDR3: CASSLGQSSYEQYF
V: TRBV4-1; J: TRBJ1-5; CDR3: CASSQGGDFNQPQHF
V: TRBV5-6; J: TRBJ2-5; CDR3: CASSQGGARETQYF
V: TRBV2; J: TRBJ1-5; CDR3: CASRRWQGGNQPQHF
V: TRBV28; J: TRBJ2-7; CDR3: CASRGTVEVGEQYF
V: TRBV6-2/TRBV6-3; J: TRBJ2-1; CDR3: CASSYRKTAYNEQFF
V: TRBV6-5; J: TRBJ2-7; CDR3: CASSPVADHYEQYF
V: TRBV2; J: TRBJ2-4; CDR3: CASSLAGGMSKNIQYF
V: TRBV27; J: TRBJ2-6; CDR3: CASSLVRPTGANVLTF
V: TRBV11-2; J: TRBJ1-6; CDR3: CASSPSPGANSPLHF
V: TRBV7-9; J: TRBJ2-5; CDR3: CASSLIKRGQETQYF
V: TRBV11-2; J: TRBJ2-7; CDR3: CASSLGAGQGRYEQYF
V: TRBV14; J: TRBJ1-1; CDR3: CASRRGAGNTEAFF
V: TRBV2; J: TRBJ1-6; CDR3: CASRPSGTVNSPLHF
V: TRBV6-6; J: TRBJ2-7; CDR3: CASSRDGQGASSYEQYF
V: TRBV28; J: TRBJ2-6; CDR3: CASSLSSGANVLTF
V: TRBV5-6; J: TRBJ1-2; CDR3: CASSPTTGNYGYTF
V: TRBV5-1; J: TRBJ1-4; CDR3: CASSATSSHEKLFF
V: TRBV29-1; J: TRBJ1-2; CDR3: CSVEDQTGFYGYTF
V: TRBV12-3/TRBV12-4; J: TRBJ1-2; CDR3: CASSLGGGFGYTF
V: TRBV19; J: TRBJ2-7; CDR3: CASRLRVEGGYEQYF
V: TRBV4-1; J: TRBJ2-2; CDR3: CASSQGLFGFQNTGELFF
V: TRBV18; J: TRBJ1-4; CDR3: CASSPYGEEKLFF
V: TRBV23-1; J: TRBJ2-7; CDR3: CASSQFERQGSRRAAYEQYF
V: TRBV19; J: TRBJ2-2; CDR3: CASSIVGAPNTGELFF
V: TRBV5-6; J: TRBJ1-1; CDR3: CASSLAGGEAFF
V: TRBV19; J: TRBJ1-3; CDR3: CASSTGTSSSGNTIYF
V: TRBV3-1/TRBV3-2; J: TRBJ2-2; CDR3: CASSHRAGANTGELFF
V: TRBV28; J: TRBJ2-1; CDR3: CASRTEVFF
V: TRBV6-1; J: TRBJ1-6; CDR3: CASSVDSISYNSPLHF
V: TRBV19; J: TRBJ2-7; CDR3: CASSMSTSGRSSYEQYF
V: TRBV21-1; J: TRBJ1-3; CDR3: CASSKFGRGGSGNTIYF
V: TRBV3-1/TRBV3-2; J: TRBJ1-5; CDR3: CASSQEEKDRPNQPQHF
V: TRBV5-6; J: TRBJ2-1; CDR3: CASSLSGTGEFF
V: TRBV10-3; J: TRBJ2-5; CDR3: CAISPSGTLIDQETQYF
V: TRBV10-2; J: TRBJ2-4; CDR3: CASSESGVKNIQYF
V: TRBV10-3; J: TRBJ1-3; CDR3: CAIRVTQGNTIYF
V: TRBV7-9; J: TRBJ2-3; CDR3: CASSLSGPLNTQYF
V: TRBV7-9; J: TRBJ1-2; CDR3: CASSLDRTGGVGYTF
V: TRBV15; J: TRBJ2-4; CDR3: CATSGRHRGGMDIQYF
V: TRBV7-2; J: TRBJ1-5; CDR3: CASSLVLDRAQPQHF
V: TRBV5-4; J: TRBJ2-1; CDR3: CASSLAGRGPYNEQFF
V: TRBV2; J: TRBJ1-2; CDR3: CASSQLIGGGYTF
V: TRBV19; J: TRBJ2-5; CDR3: CASSLLAGGLRTQYF
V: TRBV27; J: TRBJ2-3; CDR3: CASSAWGGDTDTQYF
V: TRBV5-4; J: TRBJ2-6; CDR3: CASSSGQRSGANVLTF
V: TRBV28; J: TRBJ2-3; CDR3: CASSSRTGNGKDTQYF
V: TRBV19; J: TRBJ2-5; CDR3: CASSITGETQYF
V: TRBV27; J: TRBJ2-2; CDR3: CASSLRTGVNTGELFF
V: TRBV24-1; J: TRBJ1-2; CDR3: CATSGEGYGYTF
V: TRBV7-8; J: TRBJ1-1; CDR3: CASSQRRGIKMNTEAFF
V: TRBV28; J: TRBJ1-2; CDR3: CASRSVGLDTTYYGYTF
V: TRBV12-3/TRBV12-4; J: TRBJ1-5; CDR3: CASRLQGDQPQHF